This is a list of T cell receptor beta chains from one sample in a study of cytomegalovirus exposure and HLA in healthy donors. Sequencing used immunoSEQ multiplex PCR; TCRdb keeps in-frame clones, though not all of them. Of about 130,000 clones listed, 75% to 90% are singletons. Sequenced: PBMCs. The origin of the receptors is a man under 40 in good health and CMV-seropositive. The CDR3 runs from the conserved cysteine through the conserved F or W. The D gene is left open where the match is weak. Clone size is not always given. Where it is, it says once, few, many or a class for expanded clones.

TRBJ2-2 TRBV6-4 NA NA CASSRQATGELFF TGTGCCAGCAGTCGACAGGCGACTGGGGAGCTGTTTTTT
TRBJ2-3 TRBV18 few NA CASSPEAFVRDTQYF TGTGCCAGCTCACCCGAGGCATTTGTCCGAGATACGCAGTATTTT
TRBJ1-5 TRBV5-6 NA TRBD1 CASSLDQGGPQHF TGTGCCAGCAGCTTGGATCAGGGGGGGCCCCAGCATTTT
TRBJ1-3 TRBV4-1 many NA CASSQGIKGGVRGGNTIYF TGCGCCAGCAGCCAAGGGATAAAGGGAGGGGTCCGGGGTGGAAACACCATATATTTT
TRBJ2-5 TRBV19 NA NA CASSPPGGRKETQYF TGTGCCAGTAGTCCGCCCGGGGGGCGAAAAGAGACCCAGTACTTC
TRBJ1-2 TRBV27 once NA CASRLAWGAQGYTF TGTGCCAGCAGGCTGGCGTGGGGCGCGCAGGGCTACACCTTC
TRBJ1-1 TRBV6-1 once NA CASITGFVNTEAFF TGTGCCAGCATCACAGGGTTTGTGAACACTGAAGCTTTCTTT
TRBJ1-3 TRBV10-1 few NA CASSEFGTSLGSGNTIYF TGCGCCAGCAGTGAGTTCGGGACAAGTTTGGGATCTGGAAACACCATATATTTT
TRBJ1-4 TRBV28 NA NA CASSPWWEATNEKLFF TGTGCCAGCAGTCCCTGGTGGGAGGCAACTAATGAAAAACTGTTTTTT
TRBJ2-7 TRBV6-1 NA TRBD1 CASRTGDYEQYF TGTGCCAGCAGAACAGGGGACTACGAGCAGTACTTC
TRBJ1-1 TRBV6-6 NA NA CASRPRGTEAFF TGTGCCAGCAGGCCCCGAGGGACTGAAGCTTTCTTT
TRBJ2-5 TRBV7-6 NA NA CASSLGQSQETQYF TGTGCCAGCAGCTTAGGACAGTCCCAAGAGACCCAGTACTTC
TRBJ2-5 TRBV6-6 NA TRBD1 CASSDPGTALWEQYF TGTGCCAGCAGTGATCCCGGGACAGCCCTCTGGGAGCAGTACTTC
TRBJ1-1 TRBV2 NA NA CASVSGGRRTEAFF TGTGCCAGCGTCTCTGGAGGTCGTAGGACTGAAGCTTTCTTT
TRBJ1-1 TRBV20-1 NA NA CSASGLTEAFF TGCAGTGCTAGCGGGTTGACTGAAGCTTTCTTT
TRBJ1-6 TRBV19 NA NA CASSPLRGRNSPLHF TGTGCCAGTAGTCCCCTCAGGGGAAGAAATTCACCCCTCCACTTT
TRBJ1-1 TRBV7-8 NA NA CASSLALLGQHEAFF TGTGCCAGCAGCTTAGCGCTCCTAGGACAGCATGAAGCTTTCTTT
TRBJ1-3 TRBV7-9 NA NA CASRRGSGNTIYF TGTGCCAGCAGGCGAGGTTCTGGAAACACCATATATTTT
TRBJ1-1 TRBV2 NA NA CASSETGPNTEAFF TGTGCCAGCAGTGAGACAGGACCAAACACTGAAGCTTTCTTT
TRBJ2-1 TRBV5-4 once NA CASSPEPGSSYNEQFF TGTGCCAGCAGCCCCGAGCCGGGGAGCTCCTACAATGAGCAGTTCTTC
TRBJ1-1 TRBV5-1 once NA CASSPPGRELTEAFF TGCGCCAGCAGCCCGCCGGGGAGGGAGCTAACTGAAGCTTTCTTT
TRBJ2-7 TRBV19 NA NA CATESEGRSHEQYF TGTGCCACGGAGTCCGAGGGAAGGAGCCATGAGCAGTACTTC
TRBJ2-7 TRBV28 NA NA CASSFVQGSDEQYF TGTGCCAGCAGTTTTGTTCAGGGATCGGACGAGCAGTACTTC
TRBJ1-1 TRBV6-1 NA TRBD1 CASSQQTGSGTEAFF TGTGCCAGCAGCCAACAGACAGGGTCGGGCACTGAAGCTTTCTTT
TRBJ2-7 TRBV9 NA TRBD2 CASSASGGAFYEQYF TGTGCCAGCAGCGCGAGCGGGGGGGCCTTCTACGAGCAGTACTTC
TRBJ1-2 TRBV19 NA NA CASSIVGYGYTF TGTGCCAGTAGTATCGTCGGTTATGGCTACACCTTC
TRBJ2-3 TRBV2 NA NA CASNLNRGTDTQYF TGTGCCAGCAATCTTAACAGGGGCACAGATACGCAGTATTTT
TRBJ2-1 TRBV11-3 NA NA CASSAGQHYNEQFF TGTGCCAGCAGCGCGGGACAGCACTACAATGAGCAGTTCTTC
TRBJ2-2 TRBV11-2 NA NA CASSLEGGNTGELFF TGTGCCAGCAGCTTAGAGGGGGGGAACACCGGGGAGCTGTTTTTT
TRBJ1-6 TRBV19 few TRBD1 CASSMGQGYSPLHF TGTGCCAGTAGTATGGGACAGGGTTATTCACCCCTCCACTTT
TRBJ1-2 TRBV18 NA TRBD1 CASSPQGQIYGYTF TGTGCCAGCTCACCACAGGGACAGATTTATGGCTACACCTTC
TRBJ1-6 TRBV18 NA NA CASSPPREASGSPLHF TGTGCCAGCTCACCACCCCGGGAAGCCAGCGGGTCACCCCTCCACTTT